The 7 T cell receptor beta chains given below trace back to one sample, sequenced in a study of CD8 T cells in Susac syndrome. Reverse transcription of about 0.5 to 1 ug RNA used random hexamers. TCRdb reprocessed the immunoSEQ multiplex PCR reads with MiXCR, giving one entry per CDR3 protein. The sample contains hundreds of thousands of distinct CDR3 sequences, about 93% of which appear only once. The sequencing input was CD8+ T cells from PBMCs. These receptors all come from a human donor with multiple sclerosis.

The chain links TRBV9 to TRBJ2-2; TRBD2 agrees at 14 bases. Germline CDR1 reads SGDLS; CDR2 reads YYNGEE. The CDR3 is 18 amino acids. Losses at the gene ends were 0 bases for V and 4 bases for J; bases not matched to a gene: 5. The CDR3 reads CASSVAVTSGRATGELFF. The DNA for the CDR3 is TGTGCCAGCAGCGTAGCTGTGACTAGCGGGAGGGCCACCGGGGAGCTGTTTTTT.

This clonotype was picked up one time. This chain uses TRBV4-1 with TRBJ2-5; the D gene is possibly TRBD2 (6 bases). This CDR3 spans 14 amino acids. CDR1 is MGHRA and CDR2 is YSYEKL in the germline V gene. Trimming took off 4 bases at V and 7 bases at J, with 16 bases between the two ends. The CDR3 nucleotides read TGCGCCAGCAGCCCTTCCTCGGGGGTTTCGACCCAGTACTTC. Its translation is CASSPSSGVSTQYF.

The rearrangement links TRBV15 to TRBJ1-3; D unclear. V gave up 5 bases and J gave up 2 bases, with 13 bases separating them. Germline assignment: CDR1 LNHNV and CDR2 YYDKDF (reference sequence). The CDR3 is 15 residues long. The DNA for the CDR3 is TGTGCCACCAGCCTTACGGGGAGTCCTGGAAACACCATATATTTT. Protein product: CATSLTGSPGNTIYF.

The chain has TRBV5-6 and TRBJ2-3, with D unresolved. V dropped 4 bases and J dropped 11 bases, with 17 bases sitting between them. The germline V gene has CDR1 SGHDT and CDR2 YYEEEE. This CDR3 region has 13 residues. CDR3 protein: CASSPPGHLLQYF. The CDR3 DNA sequence: TGTGCCAGCAGCCCCCCCGGGCACCTATTGCAGTATTTT.

The chain joins TRBV29-1 to TRBJ2-3, with TRBD2 identical over 7 bases. This CDR3 is built from 15 residues. V trimming: 4 bases; J trimming: 0 bases; junction bases outside the gene matches: 7. Germline assignment: CDR1 SQVTM and CDR2 ANQGSEA. CDR3 sequence: CSVAGGPISTDTQYF. The CDR3, as DNA: TGCAGCGTTGCGGGGGGACCTATTAGCACAGATACGCAGTATTTT.

This clonotype has a handful of counts. In DNA form, the CDR3 reads TGCGCCAGCAGCCCGCGCCTAGGGGTCGGTTCGCAACAGCCCCAGCATTTT. As protein: CASSPRLGVGSQQPQHF. The rearrangement uses TRBV4-1 and TRBJ1-5, with D perhaps matching TRBD1 (5 bases). The CDR3 has 17 residues. CDR1 MGHRA and CDR2 YSYEKL come from the germline V gene. Trimming stripped 4 bases from V and 7 bases from J, with 23 bases between.

The CDR3 DNA sequence: TGTGCCAGCAGCTTTTCCGGGACAGGGTACTCACCCCTCCACTTT. Translation gives CASSFSGTGYSPLHF. This sequence joins TRBV7-2 and TRBJ1-6, with 9 bases identical to TRBD1. This CDR3 region has 15 residues. V lost 3 bases, J lost 10 bases, and 7 bases stayed unmatched. From germline, CDR1 is SGHTA and CDR2 FQGNSA.